Listed below are T cell receptor beta chains from one sample, sequenced in a study of patients and donors after allogeneic stem cell transplantation. TCRdb reanalysed the RT-PCR reads using MiXCR and keeps one entry per CDR3 protein. The sample lists some 880,000 distinct CDR3 sequences, approximately 19% occurring once. Sequenced material: blood, either unsorted or a sorted T cell fraction (not recorded which). These receptors originate from a human donor who was either an allogeneic HSCT recipient or a stem cell or donor lymphocyte infusion donor (not recorded which). It is not recorded whose cells these are; they may come from a transplant donor. Each CDR3 is given without its conserved first and last residue. The D gene is left open where the match is weak. Clone size appears in some rows only: once, few, many, or a class for an expanded clone.

>TRBV4-2|NA|NA
ASSQPGETSRDEQF
>TRBV3-1|few|TRBD2
ASSRIAGGWSEQF
>TRBV5-4|NA|TRBD1
ASSPSTGQSSGNTIY
>TRBV9|once|TRBD2
ASSVRKRGSSYNEQF
>TRBV12-3/TRBV12-4|NA|TRBD2
ASSQGLATNIQY
>TRBV5-1|NA|NA
ASSLGGRPTDTQY
>TRBV14|few|TRBD1
ASSHLDWTGYGYT
>TRBV29-1|few|TRBD1
SVRDRGPSDTQY
>TRBV12-3/TRBV12-4|many|NA
ASSFKPDTQY
>TRBV7-6|few|NA
ASSLASAALNTEAF
>TRBV3-1|NA|NA
ASSLDSNNYGYT
>TRBV20-1|NA|NA
SAIPPGTQTYEQY
>TRBV7-3|NA|NA
ASSAGGTGYT
>TRBV20-1|NA|NA
SARPVSLGSPLH
>TRBV4-2|NA|TRBD2
ASSQGLATETQY
>TRBV29-1|many|NA
SVEAQGSYEQY
>TRBV4-1|NA|TRBD2
ASSQGAGGLIKPQF
>TRBV5-1|few|NA
ASSADRGTEVGELF
>TRBV5-1|NA|TRBD2
ASDKLGGGYEQY
>TRBV3-1|NA|NA
ASRSGVYEQY
>TRBV7-9|NA|NA
ASSGPLGTYEQY
>TRBV7-2|once|NA
ASSLPGANSPLH
>TRBV20-1|NA|NA
SATLRASTDTQY
>TRBV7-9|NA|NA
ASAGEVMETQY
>TRBV15|few|NA
ATMRGPRETQY
>TRBV6-1|few|TRBD2
ASSVTGTSRNNEQF
>TRBV30|NA|TRBD1
AQRWDRGREQY